The present TCR beta chain was sequenced within a study of OX40 agonist ivuxolimab in advanced cancers. Study at large: Having had anti-PD-1, anti-PD-L1 or anti-CTLA-4 therapy before was allowed, and roughly 38% had some.

The assay was immunoSEQ multiplex PCR, and TCRdb's table has in-frame clones only and misses some. The table lists tens of thousands of clones, more than 75% of them singletons, with around 0.78% in the top ten. This CDR3 has 17 amino acids. Trimming removed 2 bases from V and 1 base from J, with 15 bases in between. Germline V gene data show CDR1 as SEHNR and CDR2 as FQNEAQ (reference sequence). Sequencing used CD4+ or CD8+ T cells sorted from blood, obtained in a trial of the OX40 agonist ivuxolimab. This clonotype was obtained from an adult with an advanced solid tumor such as melanoma, head and neck, liver or kidney cancer. The chain links TRBV7-9 to TRBJ2-1, with D hard to call. DNA for the CDR3: TGTGCCAGCAGCTTAAGTAGAGGTGTCCGATCCTACAATGAGCAGTTCTTC. Translated, it gives CASSLSRGVRSYNEQFF.